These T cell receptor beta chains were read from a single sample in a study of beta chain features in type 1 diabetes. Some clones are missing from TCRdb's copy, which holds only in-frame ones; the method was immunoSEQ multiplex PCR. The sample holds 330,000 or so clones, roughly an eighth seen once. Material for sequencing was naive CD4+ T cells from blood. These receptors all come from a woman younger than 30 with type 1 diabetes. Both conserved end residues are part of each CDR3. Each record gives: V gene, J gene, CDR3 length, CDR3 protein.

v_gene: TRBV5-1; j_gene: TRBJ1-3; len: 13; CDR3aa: CASSRDSANTIYF
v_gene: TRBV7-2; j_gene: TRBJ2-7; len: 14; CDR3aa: CASSSRRARYEQYF
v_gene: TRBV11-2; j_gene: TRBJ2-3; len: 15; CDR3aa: CASSSGTRSTDTQYF
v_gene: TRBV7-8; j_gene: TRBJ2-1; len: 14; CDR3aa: CASSSLGRDNEQFF
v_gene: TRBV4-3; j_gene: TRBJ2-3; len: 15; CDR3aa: CASSRTGAGGDTQYF
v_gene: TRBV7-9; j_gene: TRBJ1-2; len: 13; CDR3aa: CASSPDAGGNYTF
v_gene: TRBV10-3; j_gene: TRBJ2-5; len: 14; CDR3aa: CAVGGVTSGETQYF
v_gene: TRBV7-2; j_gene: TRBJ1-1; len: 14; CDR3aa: CASSLSIVGTEAFF
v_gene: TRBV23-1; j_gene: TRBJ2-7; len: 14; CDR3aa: CASSRPGGSYEQYF
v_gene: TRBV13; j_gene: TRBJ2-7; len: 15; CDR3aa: CASSLGASGVYEQYF
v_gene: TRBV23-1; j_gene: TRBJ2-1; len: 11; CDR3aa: CASSQSLLQFF
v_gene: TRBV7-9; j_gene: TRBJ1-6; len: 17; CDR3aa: CASSLGRASSYNSPLHF
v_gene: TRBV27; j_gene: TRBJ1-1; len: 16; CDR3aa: CASKGGPVRRNTEAFF
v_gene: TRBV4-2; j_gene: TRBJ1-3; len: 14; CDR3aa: CASSPGTFGNTIYF
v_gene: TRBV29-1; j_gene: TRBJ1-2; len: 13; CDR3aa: CSVSGTDNYGYTF
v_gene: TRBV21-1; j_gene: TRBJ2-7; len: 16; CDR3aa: CASESRPSWVSYEQYF
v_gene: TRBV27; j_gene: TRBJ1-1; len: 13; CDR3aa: CASSLGRYTEAFF
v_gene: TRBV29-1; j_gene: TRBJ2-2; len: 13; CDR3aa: CSSGGAGTGELFF
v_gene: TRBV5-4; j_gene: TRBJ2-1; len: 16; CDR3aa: CASSLALAGGRNEQFF
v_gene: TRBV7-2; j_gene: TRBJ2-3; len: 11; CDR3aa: CASSFIDTQYF
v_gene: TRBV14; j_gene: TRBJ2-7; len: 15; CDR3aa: CASSRLTSGTYEQYF
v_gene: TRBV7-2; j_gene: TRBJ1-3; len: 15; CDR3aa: CASSLAAGSGNTIYF
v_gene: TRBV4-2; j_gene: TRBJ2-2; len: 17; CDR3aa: CASSQDGGSRTPGELFF
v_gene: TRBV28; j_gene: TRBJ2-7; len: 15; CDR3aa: CASSRRLAGRYEQYF